The 28 T cell receptor beta chains in this list originate from one sample, sequenced in a study of PD-L1 blockade in urothelial cancer. The time point denotes: pretreatment peripheral blood. Some clones are missing from TCRdb's copy, which holds only in-frame ones; the method was immunoSEQ multiplex PCR. The sample holds tens of thousands of clones, 85% to 90% seen once. The sample was PBMCs, taken around atezolizumab (anti-PD-L1) treatment. These receptors originate from a man in his 70s with urothelial cancer.

The DNA for the CDR3 is TGTGCCTGGACGCTACGGGGTCCCAAAAACATTCAGTACTTC. Encoded protein: CAWTLRGPKNIQYF. The chain combines TRBV30 with TRBJ2-4; a weak D match, TRBD2 (5 bases). V lost 4 bases, J lost 2 bases, and 12 bases lay in between. CDR3 length equals 14 residues. From germline, CDR1 is GTSNPN and CDR2 SVGIG (reference sequence).

The V and J genes are TRBV5-1 and TRBJ2-6, with D possibly matching TRBD1 (6 bases). The germline CDR1 and CDR2 sequences are SGHRS and YFSETQ. V lost 5 bases and J lost 1, with 7 bases in between. This CDR3 is built from 14 residues. The CDR3 nucleotides are TGCGCCAGCAGGGACAGTTCTGGGGCCAACGTCCTGACTTTC. Translating it yields CASRDSSGANVLTF. Combining the CDR3 with reference TRBV5-1 and TRBJ2-6 gives the whole variable domain KAGVTQTPRYLIKTRGQQVTLSCSPISGHRSVSWYQQTPGQGLQFLFEYFSETQRNKGNFPGRFSGRQFSNSRSEMNVSTLELGDSALYLCASRDSSGANVLTFGAGSRLTVL.

The V call is TRBV5-4, the J call TRBJ2-4; possible D gene TRBD2, 6 bases. Per the germline V gene, CDR1 is SGHNT and CDR2 is YYREEE (reference sequence). The V end lost 4 bases, the J end lost 2 bases, and 10 bases lay between the germline ends. This CDR3 region has 14 residues. As DNA, the CDR3 is TGTGCCAGCAGCGAGGAGGGCCCCAAAAACATTCAGTACTTC. This codes for CASSEEGPKNIQYF. The full variable domain, completed using reference TRBV5-4 and TRBJ2-4, is ETGVTQSPTHLIKTRGQQVTLRCSSQSGHNTVSWYQQALGQGPQFIFQYYREEENGRGNFPPRFSGLQFPNYSSELNVNALELDDSALYLCASSEEGPKNIQYFGAGTRLSVL.

Note on this clone: One junction end does not reproduce the germline sequence, and a read error may be involved. The rearrangement uses TRBV12-5 and TRBJ1-5; TRBD1 agrees at 8 bases. Germline-derived CDR1 and CDR2 are LGHNT and FRNRAP. There are 14 residues in the CDR3. The CDR3 spells CASGLGQVDQPQHF. The CDR3 DNA sequence: TGTGCTAGTGGCTTGGGACAGGTCGATCAGCCCCAGCATTTT.

This clone was recorded once. CDR3 amino acids: CASSIRGQFTEAFF. The CDR3 DNA follows: TGTGCCAGTAGTATTAGGGGGCAGTTCACTGAAGCTTTCTTT. V gene TRBV19 combines with J gene TRBJ1-1, with TRBD1 matching over 7 bases. The CDR3 loop spans 14 amino acids. Germline CDR1 and CDR2: LNHDA and SQIVND (reference sequence). Trimming cost V 3 bases and J 4 bases; bases outside gene matches: 5.

For this clone: The same CDR3 can be traced to other DNA sequences in this sample. This chain links TRBV5-1 with TRBJ2-5; 7 nucleotides agree with TRBD2. V trimming: 2 bases; J trimming: 4 bases; junction bases outside the gene matches: 2. The CDR3 totals 13 residues. CDR1 and CDR2 (germline): SGHRS, YFSETQ. CDR3 in amino acids: CASSLGGRETQYF. As DNA, the CDR3 is TGCGCCAGCAGCTTAGGCGGGAGAGAGACCCAGTACTTC.

J is TRBJ1-5 and V is TRBV4-1; tentatively, D is TRBD1 (5 bases). The CDR3 is 14 residues long. Germline-derived CDR1 and CDR2 are MGHRA and YSYEKL. V lost 3 bases and J 5 bases, leaving 11 bases between the germline ends. The CDR3 loop reads CASSHSQGDQPQHF. CDR3 bases: TGCGCCAGCAGCCATTCACAAGGGGATCAGCCCCAGCATTTT.

The rearrangement joins TRBV9 to TRBJ2-1; possible D gene TRBD2, 6 bases. Germline loops: CDR1 SGDLS, CDR2 YYNGEE. The CDR3 is 15 amino acids. V lost 0 bases, J lost 5 bases, and 12 bases lay in between. This CDR3 is CASSVVPEGHNEQFF. The CDR3 DNA is TGTGCCAGCAGCGTAGTCCCGGAGGGGCACAATGAGCAGTTCTTC.

Only a few counts were recorded for this clone. The rearrangement links TRBV7-9 to TRBJ2-1; TRBD2 aligns across 7 bases. This CDR3 is 17 amino acids long. The trim removed 1 base at V and 4 bases at J, leaving 10 bases unmatched. Germline V CDR1 and CDR2: SEHNR, FQNEAQ (reference sequence). DNA for the CDR3: TGTGCCAGCAGCTTAGGGACGGGTGGGGGGGATTACAATGAGCAGTTCTTC. The encoded protein is CASSLGTGGGDYNEQFF.

The chain recombines TRBV10-1 with TRBJ1-1, with unresolved D. There are 13 residues in the CDR3. Trimming cost V 6 bases and J 8 bases, with 16 bases left between them. Germline V gives CDR1 WNHNN, CDR2 SYGVQD (reference sequence). The CDR3, as DNA: TGCGCCAGCAGCCCGGGATCAATCACCGAAGCTTTCTTT. It encodes CASSPGSITEAFF.

The rearrangement links TRBV18 to TRBJ2-7, with TRBD1 identical over 10 bases. With 3 bases clipped from V and 8 bases from J, the junction kept 13 bases outside the gene matches. Germline values: CDR1 KGHSH, CDR2 LQKENI. The CDR3 loop spans 16 amino acids. CDR3 sequence: CASSPVSGTGAGKQYF. DNA of the CDR3: TGTGCCAGCTCACCCGTATCCGGGACAGGGGCTGGAAAGCAGTACTTC.

About this clone itself: This sample also contains other DNA sequences that code for the same CDR3. The chain combines TRBV14 with TRBJ1-1; 8 bases line up with TRBD1. Germline values: CDR1 SGHDN, CDR2 FVKESK. The CDR3 is 15 residues long. With V trimmed by 4 bases and J by 0 bases, 4 bases remained unmatched. The CDR3 bases are TGTGCCAGCAGCCTGAGGACAGGGTTGAACACTGAAGCTTTCTTT. The encoded protein is CASSLRTGLNTEAFF.

The chain is built from TRBV27 and TRBJ2-7, with a possible D match to TRBD2 (5 bases). The CDR3 loop spans 15 amino acids. CDR1 and CDR2 from the germline V gene are MNHEY and SMNVEV (reference sequence). Trimming took 2 bases from V and 0 from J, leaving 11 bases between them. DNA for the CDR3: TGTGCCAGCAGTTTAAAAGAGGGTCCCTCCTACGAGCAGTACTTC. The encoded protein is CASSLKEGPSYEQYF.

The V call is TRBV10-1, the J call TRBJ2-3; D gene unclear. The V gene's germline CDR1 is WNHNN and CDR2 SYGVQD (reference sequence). This CDR3 comprises 16 residues. With 3 bases removed from V and 1 base from J, the gap between germline ends came to 14 bases. In nucleotides, the CDR3 is TGCGCCAGCAGTGAAGGATTCAGAGAGGGCACAGATACGCAGTATTTT. This codes for CASSEGFREGTDTQYF.

The V call is TRBV10-1, the J call TRBJ2-1; 11 bases map to TRBD1. The CDR3 loop spans 16 amino acids. Germline-derived CDR1 and CDR2 are WNHNN and SYGVQD (reference sequence). With 3 bases clipped from V and 3 bases from J, the junction kept 4 bases outside the gene matches. CDR3 in amino acids: CASSEAGTGGYNEQFF. The DNA of the CDR3 is TGCGCCAGCAGTGAAGCCGGGACAGGGGGCTACAATGAGCAGTTCTTC.

This sequence joins TRBV6-5 and TRBJ1-1; TRBD1 might be the D (6 bases). This CDR3 is built from 13 residues. V was pared by 2 bases and J by 5 bases, with 9 bases between. CDR1 MNHEY and CDR2 SVGAGI come from the germline V gene. CDR3 amino acids: CASSYTDRTEAFF. The CDR3 coding sequence is TGTGCCAGCAGTTACACGGACAGAACTGAAGCTTTCTTT.

The CDR3 nucleotides read TGCGCCAGCAGCTTGGGTGGTACTAGCGGGAAAGGGACCTACAATGAGCAGTTCTTC. Amino acids: CASSLGGTSGKGTYNEQFF. This chain connects TRBV5-1 to TRBJ2-1; 10 bases match TRBD2. From germline, CDR1 is SGHRS and CDR2 YFSETQ. V was clipped by 0 bases and J by 2 bases; unmatched bases: 11. This CDR3 contains 19 residues. The full variable domain, its missing parts supplied by reference TRBV5-1 and TRBJ2-1, is KAGVTQTPRYLIKTRGQQVTLSCSPISGHRSVSWYQQTPGQGLQFLFEYFSETQRNKGNFPGRFSGRQFSNSRSEMNVSTLELGDSALYLCASSLGGTSGKGTYNEQFFGPGTRLTVL.

The V and J genes are TRBV28 and TRBJ2-1, with unresolved D. V was trimmed by 4 bases and J by 1 base, leaving 8 bases between them. The germline gives CDR1 MDHEN, CDR2 SYDVKM. The length of the CDR3 is 14 residues. CDR3 residues: CASSSPGSYNEQFF. CDR3 bases: TGTGCCAGCAGTTCCCCAGGATCCTACAATGAGCAGTTCTTC.

The chain joins TRBV7-9 to TRBJ2-7; D may be TRBD2 (7 bases). Trimming cost V 3 bases and J 3 bases, with 9 bases left between them. Per the germline V gene, CDR1 is SEHNR and CDR2 is FQNEAQ (reference sequence). The CDR3 loop spans 13 amino acids. The CDR3 DNA reads as TGTGCCAGCAGCTTGGGAGGGGGCTACGAGCAGTACTTC. Protein sequence: CASSLGGGYEQYF. The entire variable domain, with the rest obtained from reference TRBV7-9 and TRBJ2-7, is as follows: DTGVSQNPRHKITKRGQNVTFRCDPISEHNRLYWYRQTLGQGPEFLTYFQNEAQLEKSRLLSDRFSAERPKGSFSTLEIQRTEQGDSAMYLCASSLGGGYEQYFGPGTRLTVT.

Turning to this clone: Compared with germline, one end of the junction differs, possibly owing to a read error. The J gene is TRBJ2-7, the V gene TRBV29-1; D is unresolved. The germline V gene encodes CDR1 SQVTM and CDR2 ANQGSEA. The CDR3 totals 12 residues. The CDR3 sequence is CAFAESSYEQYF. CDR3 nucleotide sequence: TGTGCTTTTGCGGAGAGCTCCTACGAGCAGTACTTC.

The gene calls are TRBV18 and TRBJ2-2; D might be TRBD2 (5 bases). The V gene lost 3 bases and the J gene lost 2 bases, with 10 bases spanning the gap. The germline CDR1 and CDR2 sequences are KGHSH and LQKENI. The length of the CDR3 is 15 residues. This CDR3 reads CASSPRTGNTGELFF. The DNA for the CDR3 is TGTGCCAGCTCACCCCGGACGGGAAACACCGGGGAGCTGTTTTTT.

The chain employs TRBV6-5 and TRBJ2-7; perhaps TRBD2 as D (6 bases). V was trimmed by 7 bases and J by 1 base, leaving 14 bases between them. The CDR3 has 14 residues. The germline gives CDR1 MNHEY, CDR2 SVGAGI. The CDR3 region is CASKRQGGSYEQYF. The CDR3 bases are TGTGCCAGCAAACGGCAGGGAGGATCCTACGAGCAGTACTTC.

The rearrangement joins TRBV28 to TRBJ1-1; 9 nucleotides line up with TRBD1. The trim removed 5 bases at V and 4 bases at J, leaving 14 bases unmatched. The V gene's germline CDR1 is MDHEN and CDR2 SYDVKM. CDR3 size: 17 residues. CDR3 region: CASSISPGTGSATEAFF. As DNA, the CDR3 is TGTGCCAGCAGTATTAGTCCCGGGACAGGGTCGGCCACTGAAGCTTTCTTT.

This clone was recorded once. This chain uses TRBV15 with TRBJ2-7; tentatively, D is TRBD2 (7 bases). Germline-derived CDR1 and CDR2 are LNHNV and YYDKDF (reference sequence). This CDR3 is 16 amino acids long. Trimming cost V 0 bases and J 0 bases, with 12 bases left between them. CDR3 DNA sequence: TGTGCCACCAGCAGAGATCGGGGGGCGGGCTCCTACGAGCAGTACTTC. Translating it yields CATSRDRGAGSYEQYF. Full variable domain (rest looked up from reference TRBV15 and TRBJ2-7): DAMVIQNPRYQVTQFGKPVTLSCSQTLNHNVMYWYQQKSSQAPKLLFHYYDKDFNNEADTPDNFQSRRPNTSFCFLDIRSPGLGDTAMYLCATSRDRGAGSYEQYFGPGTRLTVT.

The V gene is TRBV6-6, the J gene TRBJ1-3; D ambiguous. The CDR3 is 16 amino acids. V lost 0 bases to trimming and J lost 3 bases, with 12 bases between them. Germline CDR1 MNHNY, CDR2 SVGAGI (reference sequence). This CDR3 reads CASSYSQSGDGNTIYF. The CDR3 DNA reads TGTGCCAGCAGTTACTCTCAGTCCGGGGATGGAAACACCATATATTTT.

The chain is built from TRBV6-4 and TRBJ2-1, with 8 nucleotides matching TRBD2. J lost 6 bases, V lost 0 bases, and 4 bases had no gene match. CDR1 and CDR2 from the germline V gene are MRHNA and SNTAGT. The length of the CDR3 is 15 residues. In DNA, the CDR3 is TGTGCCAGCAGTGACTCCAGCGGGAGTATCAATGAGCAGTTCTTC. Its protein product is CASSDSSGSINEQFF.

This clone appeared a single time. J is TRBJ2-3 and V is TRBV9, with 7 nucleotides matching TRBD1. The CDR3 is made up of 14 amino acids. The junction had 7 bases not matched to a gene; V was cut back by 4 bases and J by 5 bases. CDR1 is SGDLS, CDR2 YYNGEE, per germline. CDR3 bases: TGTGCCAGCAGCCCGACAGGGTTTAGAGATACGCAGTATTTT. It is translated as CASSPTGFRDTQYF.

This clone was counted a few times. This chain connects TRBV28 to TRBJ2-5; tentative D call: TRBD1 (5 bases). V shed 5 bases and J shed 4 bases, with 17 bases lying between them. Germline V gene lookup returns CDR1 MDHEN and CDR2 SYDVKM. The CDR3 spans 15 residues. The CDR3 sequence: CASSRPGQGTETQYF. The CDR3 DNA reads TGTGCCAGCAGTCGCCCAGGGCAGGGTACAGAGACCCAGTACTTC.